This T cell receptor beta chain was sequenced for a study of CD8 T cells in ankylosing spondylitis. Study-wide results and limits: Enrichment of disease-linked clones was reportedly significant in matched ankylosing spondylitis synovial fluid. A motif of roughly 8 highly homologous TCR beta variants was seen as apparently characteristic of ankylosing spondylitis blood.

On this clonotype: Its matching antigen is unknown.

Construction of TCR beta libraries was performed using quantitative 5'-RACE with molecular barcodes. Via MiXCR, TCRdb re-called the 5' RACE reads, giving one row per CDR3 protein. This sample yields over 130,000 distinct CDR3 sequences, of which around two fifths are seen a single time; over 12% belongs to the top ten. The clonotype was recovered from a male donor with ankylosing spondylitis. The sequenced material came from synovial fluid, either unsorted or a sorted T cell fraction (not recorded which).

CDR3 DNA sequence: TGTGCCAGCAGTGTCTCGCCCAGCGGGGAGGCAGATACGCAGTATTTT. It yields the protein CASSVSPSGEADTQYF. The chain couples TRBV6-4 to TRBJ2-3; 7 bases are a match to TRBD2. The CDR3 totals 16 residues. V lost 4 bases to trimming and J lost 4 bases; unmatched junction nucleotides: 11. The V gene's germline CDR1 is MRHNA and CDR2 SNTAGT.